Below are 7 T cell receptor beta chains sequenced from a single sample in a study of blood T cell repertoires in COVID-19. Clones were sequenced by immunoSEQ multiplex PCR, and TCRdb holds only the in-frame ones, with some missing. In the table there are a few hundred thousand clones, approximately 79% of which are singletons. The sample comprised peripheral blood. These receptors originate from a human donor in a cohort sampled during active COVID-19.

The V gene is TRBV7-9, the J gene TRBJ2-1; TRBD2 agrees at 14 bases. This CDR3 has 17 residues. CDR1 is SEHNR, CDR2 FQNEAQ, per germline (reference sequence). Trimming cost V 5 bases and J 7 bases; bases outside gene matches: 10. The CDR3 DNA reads TGTGCCAGCAGCCCCCCGGCCGGACTAGCGGGAGGAAATGAGCAGTTCTTC. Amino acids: CASSPPAGLAGGNEQFF. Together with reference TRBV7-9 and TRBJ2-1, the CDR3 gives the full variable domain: DTGVSQNPRHKITKRGQNVTFRCDPISEHNRLYWYRQTLGQGPEFLTYFQNEAQLEKSRLLSDRFSAERPKGSFSTLEIQRTEQGDSAMYLCASSPPAGLAGGNEQFFGPGTRLTVL.

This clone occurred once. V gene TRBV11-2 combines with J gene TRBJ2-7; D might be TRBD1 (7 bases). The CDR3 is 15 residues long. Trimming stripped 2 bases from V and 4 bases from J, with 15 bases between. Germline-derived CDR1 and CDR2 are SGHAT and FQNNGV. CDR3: CASSLRPAGGYEQYF. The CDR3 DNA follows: TGTGCCAGCAGCTTAAGACCTGCAGGGGGGTACGAGCAGTACTTC.

The CDR3 protein is CASKGGQGTDTQYF. In DNA, the CDR3 is TGTGCCAGTAAGGGGGGGCAAGGCACAGATACGCAGTATTTT. The V and J genes are TRBV19 and TRBJ2-3, with D tentatively TRBD2 (7 bases). Trimming took off 7 bases at V and 1 base at J, with 12 bases between the two ends. Germline assignment: CDR1 LNHDA and CDR2 SQIVND (reference sequence). The CDR3 has 14 amino acids.

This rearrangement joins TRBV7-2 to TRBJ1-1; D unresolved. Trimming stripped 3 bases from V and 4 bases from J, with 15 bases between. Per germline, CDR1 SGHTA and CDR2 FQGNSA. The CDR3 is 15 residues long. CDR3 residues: CASSFRQPGGTEAFF. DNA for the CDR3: TGTGCCAGCAGCTTCCGACAACCCGGTGGCACTGAAGCTTTCTTT.

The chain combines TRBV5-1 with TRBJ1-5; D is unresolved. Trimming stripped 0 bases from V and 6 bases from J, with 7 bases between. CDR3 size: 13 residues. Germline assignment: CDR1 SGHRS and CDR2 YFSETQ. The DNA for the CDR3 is TGCGCCAGCAGCTTGGCCACGGGTCAGCCCCAGCATTTT. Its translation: CASSLATGQPQHF.

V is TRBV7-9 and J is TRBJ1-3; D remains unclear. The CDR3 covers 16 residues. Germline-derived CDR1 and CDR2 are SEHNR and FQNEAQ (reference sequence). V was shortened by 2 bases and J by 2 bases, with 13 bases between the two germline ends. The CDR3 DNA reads TGTGCCAGCAGCTTACTCACCAGGTTGGCTGGAAACACCATATATTTT. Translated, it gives CASSLLTRLAGNTIYF.

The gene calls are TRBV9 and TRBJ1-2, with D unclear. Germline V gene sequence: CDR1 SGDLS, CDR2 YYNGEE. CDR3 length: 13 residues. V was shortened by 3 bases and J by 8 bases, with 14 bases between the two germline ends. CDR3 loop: CASSAGNHWGYTF. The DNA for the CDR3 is TGTGCCAGCAGCGCCGGGAACCACTGGGGCTACACCTTC.